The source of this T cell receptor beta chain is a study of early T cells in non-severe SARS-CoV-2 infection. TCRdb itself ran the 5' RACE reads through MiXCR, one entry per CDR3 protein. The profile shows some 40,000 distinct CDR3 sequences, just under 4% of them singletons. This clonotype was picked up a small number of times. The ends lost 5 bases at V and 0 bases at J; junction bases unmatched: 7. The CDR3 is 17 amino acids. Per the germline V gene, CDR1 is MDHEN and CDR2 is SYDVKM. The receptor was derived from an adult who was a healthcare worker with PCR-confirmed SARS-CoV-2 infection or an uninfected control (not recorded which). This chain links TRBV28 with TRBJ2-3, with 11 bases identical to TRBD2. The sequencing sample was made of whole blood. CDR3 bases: TGTGCCAGCAGTCCCAGGACTAGCGGGTTTAGCACAGATACGCAGTATTTT. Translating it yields CASSPRTSGFSTDTQYF.